This T cell receptor (beta chain) was sequenced in a study of T cell changes during pregnancy in multiple sclerosis. This CDR3 region has 17 residues. V was trimmed by 4 bases and J by 2 bases, leaving 20 bases between them. Looked up from germline, CDR1 is SGHRS and CDR2 is YFSETQ. Repertoires were generated with immunoSEQ multiplex PCR, while TCRdb's copy carries only in-frame clones and drops some. The data hold 45,000 or so clones, with approximately 91% observed a single time. Sequenced: PBMCs (not recorded whether the cells were cultured). This chain uses TRBV5-1 with TRBJ2-3; D gene unclear. This clonotype was obtained from a female donor with multiple sclerosis, enrolled in a pregnancy study. The CDR3 nucleotides are TGCGCCAGCAGCAGCAGGCAGGTACTTAGCCCCACAGATACGCAGTATTTT. This sequence encodes CASSSRQVLSPTDTQYF.